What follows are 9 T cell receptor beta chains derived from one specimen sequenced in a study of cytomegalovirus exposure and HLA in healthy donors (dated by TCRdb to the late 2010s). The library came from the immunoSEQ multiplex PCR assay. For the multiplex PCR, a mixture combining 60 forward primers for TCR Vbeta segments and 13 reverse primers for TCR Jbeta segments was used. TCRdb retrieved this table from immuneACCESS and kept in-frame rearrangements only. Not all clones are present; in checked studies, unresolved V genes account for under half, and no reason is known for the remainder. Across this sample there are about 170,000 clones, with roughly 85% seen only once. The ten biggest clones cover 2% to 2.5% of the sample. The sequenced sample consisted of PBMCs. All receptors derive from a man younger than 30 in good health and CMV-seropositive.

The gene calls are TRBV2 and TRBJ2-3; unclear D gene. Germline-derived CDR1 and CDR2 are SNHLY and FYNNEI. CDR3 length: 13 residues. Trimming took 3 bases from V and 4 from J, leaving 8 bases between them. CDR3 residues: CASSDRGADTQYF. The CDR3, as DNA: TGTGCCAGCAGTGACCGTGGAGCAGATACGCAGTATTTT.

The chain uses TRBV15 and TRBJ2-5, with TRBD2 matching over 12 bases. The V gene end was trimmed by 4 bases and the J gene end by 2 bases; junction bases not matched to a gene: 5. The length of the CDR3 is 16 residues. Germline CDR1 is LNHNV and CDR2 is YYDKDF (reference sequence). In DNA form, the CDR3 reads TGTGCCACCAGCACTGGACTAGCGGGGATACAAGAGACCCAGTACTTC. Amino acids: CATSTGLAGIQETQYF.

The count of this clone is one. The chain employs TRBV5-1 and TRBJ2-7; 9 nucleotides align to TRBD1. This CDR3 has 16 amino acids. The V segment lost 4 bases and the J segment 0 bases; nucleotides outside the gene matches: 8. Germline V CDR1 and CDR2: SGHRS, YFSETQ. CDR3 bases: TGCGCCAGCAGCACCCGACCGGGACAGGGCTCCTACGAGCAGTACTTC. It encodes CASSTRPGQGSYEQYF.

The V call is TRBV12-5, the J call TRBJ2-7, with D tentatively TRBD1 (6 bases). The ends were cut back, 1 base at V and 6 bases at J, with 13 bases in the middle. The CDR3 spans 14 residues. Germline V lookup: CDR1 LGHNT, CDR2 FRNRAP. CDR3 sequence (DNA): TGTGCTAGTGGTTTGGACGTTGGGGGCCGCGAGCAGTACTTC. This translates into CASGLDVGGREQYF. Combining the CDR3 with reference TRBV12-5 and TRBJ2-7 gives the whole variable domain DARVTQTPRHKVTEMGQEVTMRCQPILGHNTVFWYRQTMMQGLELLAYFRNRAPLDDSGMPKDRFSAEMPDATLATLKIQPSEPRDSAVYFCASGLDVGGREQYFGPGTRLTVT.

The CDR3: CASRPDRSNSPLHF. Written as DNA, the CDR3 is TGTGCCAGCAGACCGGACAGGTCCAATTCACCCCTCCACTTT. The chain recombines TRBV27 with TRBJ1-6; 7 positions match TRBD1. The J segment lost 7 bases and the V segment lost 6 bases, leaving 6 bases of the junction unmatched. Germline V gene sequence: CDR1 MNHEY, CDR2 SMNVEV (reference sequence). The CDR3 length is 14 residues.

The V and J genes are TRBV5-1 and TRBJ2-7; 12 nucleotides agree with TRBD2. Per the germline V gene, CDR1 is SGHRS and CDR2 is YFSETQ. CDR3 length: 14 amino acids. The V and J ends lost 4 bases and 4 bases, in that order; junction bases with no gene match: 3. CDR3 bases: TGCGCCAGCAGCCGCGGGACTAGCGGGTACGAGCAGTACTTC. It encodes CASSRGTSGYEQYF.

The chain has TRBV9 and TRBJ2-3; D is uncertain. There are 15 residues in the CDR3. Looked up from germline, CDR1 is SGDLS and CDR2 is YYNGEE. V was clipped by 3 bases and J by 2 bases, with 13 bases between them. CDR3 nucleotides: TGTGCCAGCAGCGCACACCCCACCGACACAGATACGCAGTATTTT. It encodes CASSAHPTDTDTQYF.

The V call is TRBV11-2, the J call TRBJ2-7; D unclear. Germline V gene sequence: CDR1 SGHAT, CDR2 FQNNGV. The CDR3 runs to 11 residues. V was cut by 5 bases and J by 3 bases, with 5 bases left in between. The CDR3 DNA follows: TGTGCCAGCAGCCCCGGCTACGAGCAGTACTTC. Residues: CASSPGYEQYF. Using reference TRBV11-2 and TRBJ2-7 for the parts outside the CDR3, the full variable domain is EAGVAQSPRYKIIEKRQSVAFWCNPISGHATLYWYQQILGQGPKLLIQFQNNGVVDDSQLPKDRFSAERLKGVDSTLKIQPAKLEDSAVYLCASSPGYEQYFGPGTRLTVT.

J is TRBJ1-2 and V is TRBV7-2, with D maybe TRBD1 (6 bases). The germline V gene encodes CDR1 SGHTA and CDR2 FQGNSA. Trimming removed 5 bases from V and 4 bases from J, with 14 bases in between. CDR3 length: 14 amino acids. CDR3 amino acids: CASSPTGLGYGYTF. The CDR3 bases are TGTGCCAGCAGCCCAACAGGGCTCGGCTATGGCTACACCTTC.